The clone carrying this T cell receptor (beta chain) was counted ten times or more. Its antigen is currently unknown. Quantitative 5'-RACE was performed with molecular barcodes, and it yielded the TCR beta libraries. TCRdb independently ran MiXCR on the 5' RACE reads; one entry per CDR3 protein. Altogether tens of thousands of distinct CDR3 sequences are present, about 9% being singletons, with the ten largest covering about 30%. The data belong to a study of CD8 T cells in ankylosing spondylitis. This CDR3 has 14 residues. Germline V lookup: CDR1 SGHAT, CDR2 FQNNGV. The V end lost 6 bases, the J end lost 2 bases, and 12 bases lay between the germline ends. Study-wide results and limits: Within matched ankylosing spondylitis synovial fluid, disease-linked clones were reportedly significantly enriched. What appeared characteristic of ankylosing spondylitis blood was a TCR beta motif of several highly homologous variants.

Source material: blood, either unsorted or a sorted T cell fraction (not recorded which). The TCR sequence derives from a male donor with ankylosing spondylitis. The V gene is TRBV11-2, the J gene TRBJ2-3; D not certain. The CDR3 DNA reads TGTGCCAGCAGTCACCTCGGTGCCACAGATACGCAGTATTTT. Translation gives CASSHLGATDTQYF.